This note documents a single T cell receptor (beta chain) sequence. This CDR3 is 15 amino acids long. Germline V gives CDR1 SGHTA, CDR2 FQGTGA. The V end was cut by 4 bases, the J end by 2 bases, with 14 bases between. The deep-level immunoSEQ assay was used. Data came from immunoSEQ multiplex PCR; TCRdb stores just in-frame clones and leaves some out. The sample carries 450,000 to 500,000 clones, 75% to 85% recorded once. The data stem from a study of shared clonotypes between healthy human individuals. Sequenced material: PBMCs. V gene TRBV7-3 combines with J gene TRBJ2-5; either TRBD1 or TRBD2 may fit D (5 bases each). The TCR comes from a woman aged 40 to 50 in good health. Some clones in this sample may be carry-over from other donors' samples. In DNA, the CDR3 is TGTGCCAGCAGCTCCGCCGGGACGGAGCAAGAGACCCAGTACTTC. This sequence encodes CASSSAGTEQETQYF.